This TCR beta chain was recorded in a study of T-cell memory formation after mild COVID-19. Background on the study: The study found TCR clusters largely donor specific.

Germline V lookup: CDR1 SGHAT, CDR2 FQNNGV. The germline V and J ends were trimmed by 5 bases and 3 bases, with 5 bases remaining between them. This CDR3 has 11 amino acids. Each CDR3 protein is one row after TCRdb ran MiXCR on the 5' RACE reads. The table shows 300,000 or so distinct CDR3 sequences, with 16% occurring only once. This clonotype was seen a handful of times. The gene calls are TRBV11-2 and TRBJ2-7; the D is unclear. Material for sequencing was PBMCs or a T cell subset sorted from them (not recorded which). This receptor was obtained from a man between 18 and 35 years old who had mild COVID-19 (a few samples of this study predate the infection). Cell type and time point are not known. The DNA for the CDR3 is TGTGCCAGCAGCACCAGCTACGAGCAGTACGTC. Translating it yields CASSTSYEQYV.